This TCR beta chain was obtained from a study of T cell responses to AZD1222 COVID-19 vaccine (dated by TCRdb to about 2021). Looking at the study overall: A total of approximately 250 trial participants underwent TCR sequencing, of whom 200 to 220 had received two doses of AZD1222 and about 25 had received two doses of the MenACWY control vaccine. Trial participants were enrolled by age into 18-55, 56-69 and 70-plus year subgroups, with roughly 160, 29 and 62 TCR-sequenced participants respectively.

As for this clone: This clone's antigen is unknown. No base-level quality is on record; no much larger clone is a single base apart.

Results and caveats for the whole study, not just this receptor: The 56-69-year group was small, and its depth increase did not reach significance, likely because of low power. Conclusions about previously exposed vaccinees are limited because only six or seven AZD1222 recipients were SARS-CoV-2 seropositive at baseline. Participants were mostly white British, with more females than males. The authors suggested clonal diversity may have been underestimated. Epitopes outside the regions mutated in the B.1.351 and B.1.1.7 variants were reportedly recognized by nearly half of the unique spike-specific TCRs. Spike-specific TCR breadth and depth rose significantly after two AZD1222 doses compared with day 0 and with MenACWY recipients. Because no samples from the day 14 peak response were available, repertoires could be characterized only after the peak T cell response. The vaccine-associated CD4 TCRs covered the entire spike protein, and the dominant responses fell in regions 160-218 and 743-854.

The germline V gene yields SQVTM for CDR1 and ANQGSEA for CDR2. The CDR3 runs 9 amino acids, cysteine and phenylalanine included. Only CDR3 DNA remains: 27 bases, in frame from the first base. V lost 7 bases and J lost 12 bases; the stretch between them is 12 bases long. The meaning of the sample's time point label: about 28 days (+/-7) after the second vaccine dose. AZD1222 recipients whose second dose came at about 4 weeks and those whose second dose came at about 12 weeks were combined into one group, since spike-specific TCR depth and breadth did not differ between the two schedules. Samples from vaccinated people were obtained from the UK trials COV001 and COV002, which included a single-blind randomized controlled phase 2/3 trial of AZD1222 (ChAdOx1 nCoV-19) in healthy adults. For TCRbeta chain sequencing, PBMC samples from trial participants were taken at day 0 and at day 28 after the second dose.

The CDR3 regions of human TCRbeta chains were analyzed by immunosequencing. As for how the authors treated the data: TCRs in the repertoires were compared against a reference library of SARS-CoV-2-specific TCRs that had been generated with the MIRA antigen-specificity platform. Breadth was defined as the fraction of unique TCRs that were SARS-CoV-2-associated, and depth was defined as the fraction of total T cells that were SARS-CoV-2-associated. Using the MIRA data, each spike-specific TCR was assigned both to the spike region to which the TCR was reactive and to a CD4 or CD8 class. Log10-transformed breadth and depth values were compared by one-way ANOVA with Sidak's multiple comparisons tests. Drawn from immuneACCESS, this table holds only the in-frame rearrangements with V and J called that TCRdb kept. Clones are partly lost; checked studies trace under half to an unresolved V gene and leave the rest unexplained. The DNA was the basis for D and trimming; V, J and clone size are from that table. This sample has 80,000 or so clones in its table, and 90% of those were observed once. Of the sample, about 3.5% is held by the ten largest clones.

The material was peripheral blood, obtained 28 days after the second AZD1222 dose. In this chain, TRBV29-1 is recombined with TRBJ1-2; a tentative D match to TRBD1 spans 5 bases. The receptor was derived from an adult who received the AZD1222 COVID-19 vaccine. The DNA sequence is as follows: TGCAGCGGCCCTCAGGGTAACACCTTC. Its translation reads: CSGPQGNTF.